The 5 T cell receptor beta chains below were found in one sample sequenced in a study of beta chain features in type 1 diabetes. Expressed TCRB transcripts were sequenced because the isolated RNA had all been reverse transcribed beforehand. Sequencing was performed with immunoSEQ multiplex PCR; in TCRdb, only in-frame clones are kept and a portion is missing. The table includes some 360,000 clones, roughly a fifth detected once. The material sequenced was naive CD4+ T cells from blood. Source of these receptors: a young woman in good health.

This clone was observed a handful of times. This chain uses TRBV7-9 with TRBJ2-5; possible D gene TRBD2, 7 bases. This CDR3 is 15 amino acids long. CDR1 is SEHNR, CDR2 FQNEAQ, per germline (reference sequence). V gave up 5 bases and J gave up 5 bases, with 18 bases separating them. CDR3: CASSQMRGRKETQYF. The CDR3 DNA is TGTGCCAGCAGCCAGATGCGGGGGCGTAAGGAGACCCAGTACTTC.

Concerning this clone: Additional DNA sequences in this sample encode the identical CDR3. The chain uses TRBV5-1 and TRBJ2-1, with D possibly being TRBD2 (5 bases). There are 14 residues in the CDR3. The germline gives CDR1 SGHRS, CDR2 YFSETQ. Trimming took 5 bases from V and 2 from J, leaving 11 bases between them. CDR3 sequence reads: CASSLDGAYNEQFF. CDR3 DNA: TGCGCCAGCAGTCTGGACGGGGCCTACAATGAGCAGTTCTTC.

V and J are TRBV9 and TRBJ2-1, with 7 bases lining up with TRBD1. Germline CDR1 and CDR2: SGDLS and YYNGEE. The length of the CDR3 is 14 residues. V trimming: 3 bases; J trimming: 2 bases; junction bases outside the gene matches: 2. CDR3 coding DNA: TGTGCCAGCAGCGCCGGGACAGCCTACAATGAGCAGTTCTTC. It yields the protein CASSAGTAYNEQFF.

V and J are TRBV29-1 and TRBJ2-7, with 9 nucleotides matching TRBD2. Germline V lookup: CDR1 SQVTM, CDR2 ANQGSEA. This CDR3 has 14 residues. The V and J ends lost 0 bases and 5 bases, in that order; junction bases with no gene match: 5. The CDR3 DNA reads as TGCAGCGTTGAAGAACCGGGACTAGCAGACGAGCAGTACTTC. Its protein is CSVEEPGLADEQYF.

This clone was detected a few times. The chain joins TRBV14 to TRBJ1-2; D gene unclear. The germline V and J ends were trimmed by 6 bases and 8 bases, with 19 bases remaining between them. CDR1 and CDR2 (germline): SGHDN, FVKESK. This CDR3 comprises 14 residues. The CDR3, as DNA: TGTGCCAGCAGTCAATCAGACAATCCCTGGGGCTACACCTTC. Encoded protein: CASSQSDNPWGYTF. The variable domain in full, with the rest retrieved from reference TRBV14 and TRBJ1-2, is EAGVTQFPSHSVIEKGQTVTLRCDPISGHDNLYWYRRVMGKEIKFLLHFVKESKQDESGMPNNRFLAERTGGTYSTLKVQPAELEDSGVYFCASSQSDNPWGYTFGSGTRLTVV.